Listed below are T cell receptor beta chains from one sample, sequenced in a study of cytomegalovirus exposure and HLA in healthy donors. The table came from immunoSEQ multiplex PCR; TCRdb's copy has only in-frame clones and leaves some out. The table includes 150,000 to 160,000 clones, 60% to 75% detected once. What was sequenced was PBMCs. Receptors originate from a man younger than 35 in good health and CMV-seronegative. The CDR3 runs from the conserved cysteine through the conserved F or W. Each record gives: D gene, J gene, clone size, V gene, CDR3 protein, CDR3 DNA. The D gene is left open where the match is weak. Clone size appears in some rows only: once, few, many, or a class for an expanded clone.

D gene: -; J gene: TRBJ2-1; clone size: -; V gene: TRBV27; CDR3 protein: CASSLLSGNEQFF; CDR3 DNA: TGTGCCAGCAGTTTATTGAGTGGCAATGAGCAGTTCTTC
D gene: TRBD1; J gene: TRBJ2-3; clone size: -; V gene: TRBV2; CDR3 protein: CATGPGQGGADTQYF; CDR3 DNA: TGTGCCACCGGACCGGGACAGGGAGGGGCAGATACGCAGTATTTT
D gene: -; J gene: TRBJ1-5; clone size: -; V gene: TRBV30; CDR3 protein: CAWSAPRNEPRDPQHF; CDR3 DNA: TGTGCCTGGAGTGCCCCCCGCAACGAGCCCCGGGATCCCCAGCATTTT
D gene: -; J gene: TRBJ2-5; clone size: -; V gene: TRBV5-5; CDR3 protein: CASSLVAGWVETQYF; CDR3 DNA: TGTGCCAGCAGCTTGGTCGCAGGGTGGGTAGAGACCCAGTACTTC
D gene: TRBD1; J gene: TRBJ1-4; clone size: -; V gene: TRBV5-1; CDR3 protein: CASSPDRVNEKLFF; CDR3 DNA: TGCGCCAGCAGCCCGGACAGGGTTAATGAAAAACTGTTTTTT
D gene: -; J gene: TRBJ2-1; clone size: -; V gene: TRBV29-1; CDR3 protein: CSVRGGIYNEQFF; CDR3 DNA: TGCAGCGTTAGGGGGGGGATTTACAATGAGCAGTTCTTC
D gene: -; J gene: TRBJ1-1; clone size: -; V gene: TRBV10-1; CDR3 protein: CASSGGGTEAFF; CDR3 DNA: TGCGCCAGCAGTGGGGGGGGAACTGAAGCTTTCTTT
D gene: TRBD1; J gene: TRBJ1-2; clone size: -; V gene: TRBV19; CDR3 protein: CASSIMGQGGNGYTF; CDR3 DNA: TGTGCCAGTAGTATTATGGGCCAGGGGGGAAACGGCTACACCTTC
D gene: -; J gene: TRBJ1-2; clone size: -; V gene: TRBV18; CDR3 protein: CASSPRGTGTAYGYTF; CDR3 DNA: TGTGCCAGCTCACCTAGGGGGACCGGGACCGCGTATGGCTACACCTTC
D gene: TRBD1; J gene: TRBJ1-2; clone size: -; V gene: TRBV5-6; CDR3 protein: CASRAGTAFTNYGYTF; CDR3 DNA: TGTGCCAGCAGGGCCGGGACAGCCTTTACTAACTATGGCTACACCTTC
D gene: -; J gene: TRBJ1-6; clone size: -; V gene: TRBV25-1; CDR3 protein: CASRRGVPASPSPLHF; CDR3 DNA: TGTGCCAGCAGGCGGGGCGTACCCGCGAGCCCTTCACCCCTCCACTTT
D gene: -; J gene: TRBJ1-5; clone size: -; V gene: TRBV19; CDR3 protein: CASSILQGSQPQHF; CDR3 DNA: TGTGCCAGTAGTATCTTACAGGGCTCTCAGCCCCAGCATTTT
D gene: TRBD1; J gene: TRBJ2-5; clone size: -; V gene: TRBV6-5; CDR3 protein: CASSYSPQGKETQYF; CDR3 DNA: TGTGCCAGCAGTTACTCTCCACAGGGGAAAGAGACCCAGTACTTC
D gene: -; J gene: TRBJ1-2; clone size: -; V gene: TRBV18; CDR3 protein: CASSPPGLGRDRYTF; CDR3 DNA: TGTGCCAGCTCACCACCGGGGTTAGGGAGAGACCGCTACACCTTC
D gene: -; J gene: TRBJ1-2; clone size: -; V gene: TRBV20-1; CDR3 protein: CSATGDGYTF; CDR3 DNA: TGCAGTGCGACAGGCGATGGCTACACCTTC
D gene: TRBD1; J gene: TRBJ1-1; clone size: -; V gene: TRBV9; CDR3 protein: CASSRRGDHMNTEAFF; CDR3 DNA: TGTGCCAGCAGTCGCAGGGGGGACCACATGAACACTGAAGCTTTCTTT
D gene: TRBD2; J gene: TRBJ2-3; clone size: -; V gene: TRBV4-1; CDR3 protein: CASSPLGAGGPSTDTQYF; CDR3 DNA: TGCGCCAGCAGCCCCCTGGGGGCGGGGGGACCGAGCACAGATACGCAGTATTTT
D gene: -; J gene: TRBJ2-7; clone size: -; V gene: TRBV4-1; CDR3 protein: CASTPRRGNEQYF; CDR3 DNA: TGCGCCAGCACCCCCCGCAGGGGCAACGAGCAGTACTTC
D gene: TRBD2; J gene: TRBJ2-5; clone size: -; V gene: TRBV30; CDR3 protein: CAWGRVAGGQETQYF; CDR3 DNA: TGTGCCTGGGGGCGGGTAGCGGGAGGACAAGAGACCCAGTACTTC
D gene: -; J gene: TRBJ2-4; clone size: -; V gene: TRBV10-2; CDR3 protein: CASSTGGADIQYF; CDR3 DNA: TGCGCCAGCAGTACCGGAGGGGCGGACATTCAGTACTTC
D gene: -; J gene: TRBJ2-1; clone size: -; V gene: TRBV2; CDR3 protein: CASREGGVYNEQFF; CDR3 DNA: TGTGCCAGCAGGGAGGGGGGGGTTTACAATGAGCAGTTCTTC
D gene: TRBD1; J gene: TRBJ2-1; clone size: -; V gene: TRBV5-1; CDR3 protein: CASSLGDRGLHNEQFF; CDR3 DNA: TGCGCCAGCAGCTTGGGGGACAGGGGGTTACACAATGAGCAGTTCTTC
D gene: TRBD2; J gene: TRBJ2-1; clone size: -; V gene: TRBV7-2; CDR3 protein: CASRGTSGFLGEQFF; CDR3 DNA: TGTGCCAGCAGAGGGACTAGCGGGTTCCTCGGGGAGCAGTTCTTC
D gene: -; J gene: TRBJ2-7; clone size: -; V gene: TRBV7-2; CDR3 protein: CASSPSRDSYEQYF; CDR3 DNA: TGTGCCAGCAGCCCTTCCCGGGACTCCTACGAGCAGTACTTC
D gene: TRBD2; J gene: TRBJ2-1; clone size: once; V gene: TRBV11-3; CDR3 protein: CASSLASGDSYNEQFF; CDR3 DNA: TGTGCCAGCAGCTTAGCTAGCGGTGACTCCTACAATGAGCAGTTCTTC
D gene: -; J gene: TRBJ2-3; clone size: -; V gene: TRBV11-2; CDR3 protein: CASSLDLRDTQYF; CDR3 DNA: TGTGCCAGCAGCTTAGATCTTAGAGATACGCAGTATTTT
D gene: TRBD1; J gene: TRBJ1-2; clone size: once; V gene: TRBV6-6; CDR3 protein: CASSWDSDIHYGYTF; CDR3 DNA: TGTGCCAGCAGTTGGGACAGTGATATTCACTATGGCTACACCTTC
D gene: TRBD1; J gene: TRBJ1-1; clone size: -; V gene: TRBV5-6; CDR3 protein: CASSLRDRGYTEAFF; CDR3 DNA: TGTGCCAGCAGCCTGAGGGACAGGGGGTATACTGAAGCTTTCTTT